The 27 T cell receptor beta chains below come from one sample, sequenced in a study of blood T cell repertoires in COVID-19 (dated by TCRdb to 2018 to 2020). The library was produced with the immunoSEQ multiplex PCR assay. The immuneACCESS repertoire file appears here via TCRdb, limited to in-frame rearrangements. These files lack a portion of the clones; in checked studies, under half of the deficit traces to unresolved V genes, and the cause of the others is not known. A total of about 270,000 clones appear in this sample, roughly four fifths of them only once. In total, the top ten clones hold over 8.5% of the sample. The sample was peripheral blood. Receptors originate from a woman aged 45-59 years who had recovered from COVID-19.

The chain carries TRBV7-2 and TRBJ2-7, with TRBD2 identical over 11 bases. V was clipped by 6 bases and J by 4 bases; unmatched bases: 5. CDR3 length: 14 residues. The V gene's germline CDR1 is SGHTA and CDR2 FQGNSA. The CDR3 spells CASRPSGGSYEQYF. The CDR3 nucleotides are TGTGCCAGCAGACCTAGCGGGGGGTCTTACGAGCAGTACTTC.

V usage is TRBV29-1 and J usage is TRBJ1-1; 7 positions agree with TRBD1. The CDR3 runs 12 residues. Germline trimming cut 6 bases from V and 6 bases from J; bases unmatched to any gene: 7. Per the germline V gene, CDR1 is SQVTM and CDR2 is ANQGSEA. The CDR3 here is CSVIEGAAEAFF. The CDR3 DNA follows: TGCAGCGTGATAGAGGGGGCCGCTGAAGCTTTCTTT.

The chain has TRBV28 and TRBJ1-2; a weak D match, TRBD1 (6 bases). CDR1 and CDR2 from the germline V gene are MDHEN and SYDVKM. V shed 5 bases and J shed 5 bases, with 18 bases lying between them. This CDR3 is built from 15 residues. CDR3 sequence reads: CASSNPPGQGYGYTF. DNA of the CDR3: TGTGCCAGCAGTAACCCCCCGGGGCAGGGGTATGGCTACACCTTC.

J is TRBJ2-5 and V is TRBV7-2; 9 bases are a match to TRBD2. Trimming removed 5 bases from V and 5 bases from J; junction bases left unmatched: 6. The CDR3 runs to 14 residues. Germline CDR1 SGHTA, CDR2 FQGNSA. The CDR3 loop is CASSIGLARETQYF. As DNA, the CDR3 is TGTGCCAGCAGCATTGGACTAGCGCGGGAGACCCAGTACTTC.

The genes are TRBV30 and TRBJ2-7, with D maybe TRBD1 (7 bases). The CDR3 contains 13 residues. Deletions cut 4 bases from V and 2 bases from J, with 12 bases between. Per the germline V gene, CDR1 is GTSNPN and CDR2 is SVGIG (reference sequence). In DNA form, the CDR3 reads TGTGCCTGGAAGGCGGGGACAGCCTACGAGCAGTACTTC. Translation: CAWKAGTAYEQYF.

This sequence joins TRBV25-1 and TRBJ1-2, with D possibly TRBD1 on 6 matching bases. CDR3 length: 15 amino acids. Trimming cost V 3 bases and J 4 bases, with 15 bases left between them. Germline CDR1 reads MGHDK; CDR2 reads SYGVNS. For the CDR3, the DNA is TGTGCCAGCAGTGAGGGGCAGGGGATTTCCTATGGCTACACCTTC. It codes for CASSEGQGISYGYTF.

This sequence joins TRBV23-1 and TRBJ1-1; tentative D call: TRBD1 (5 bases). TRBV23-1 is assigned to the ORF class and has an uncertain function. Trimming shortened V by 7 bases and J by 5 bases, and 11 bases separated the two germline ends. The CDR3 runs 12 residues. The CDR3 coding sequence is TGCGCCAGCAAGGCAGGGCGAACTGAAGCTTTCTTT. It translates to CASKAGRTEAFF.

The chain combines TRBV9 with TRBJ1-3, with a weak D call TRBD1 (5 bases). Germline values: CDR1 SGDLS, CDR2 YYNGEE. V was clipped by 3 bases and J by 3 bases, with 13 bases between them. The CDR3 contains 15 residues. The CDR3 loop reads CASSAYTGVGNTIYF. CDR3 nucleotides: TGTGCCAGCAGCGCCTACACAGGAGTTGGAAACACCATATATTTT. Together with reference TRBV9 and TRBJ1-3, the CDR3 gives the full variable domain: DSGVTQTPKHLITATGQRVTLRCSPRSGDLSVYWYQQSLDQGLQFLIQYYNGEERAKGNILERFSAQQFPDLHSELNLSSLELGDSALYFCASSAYTGVGNTIYFGEGSWLTVV.

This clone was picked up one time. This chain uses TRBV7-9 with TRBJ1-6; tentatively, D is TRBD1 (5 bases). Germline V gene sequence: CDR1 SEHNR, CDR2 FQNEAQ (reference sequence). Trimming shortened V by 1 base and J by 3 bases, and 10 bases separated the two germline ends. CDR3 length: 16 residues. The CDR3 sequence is CASSLGERGYNSPLHF. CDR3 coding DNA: TGTGCCAGCAGCTTAGGGGAAAGGGGCTATAATTCACCCCTCCACTTT.

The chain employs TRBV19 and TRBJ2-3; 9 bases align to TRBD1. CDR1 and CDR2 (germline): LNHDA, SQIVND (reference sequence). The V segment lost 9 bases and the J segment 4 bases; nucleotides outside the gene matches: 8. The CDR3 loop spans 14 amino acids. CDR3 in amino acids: CASASGQGSDTQYF. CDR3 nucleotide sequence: TGTGCCAGCGCAAGTGGACAGGGGTCAGATACGCAGTATTTT.

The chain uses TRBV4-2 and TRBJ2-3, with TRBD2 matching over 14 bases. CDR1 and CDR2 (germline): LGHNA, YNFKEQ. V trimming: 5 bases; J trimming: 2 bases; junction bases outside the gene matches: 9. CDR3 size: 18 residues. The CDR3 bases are TGTGCCAGCAGCGAAGGGACTAGCGGGAGCGATTTCACAGATACGCAGTATTTT. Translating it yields CASSEGTSGSDFTDTQYF.

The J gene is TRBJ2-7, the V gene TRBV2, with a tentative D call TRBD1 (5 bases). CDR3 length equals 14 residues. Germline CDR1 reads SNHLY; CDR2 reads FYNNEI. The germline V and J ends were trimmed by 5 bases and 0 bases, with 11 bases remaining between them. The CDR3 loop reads CASSRQQASYEQYF. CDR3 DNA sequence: TGTGCCAGCAGTCGACAGCAAGCCTCCTACGAGCAGTACTTC.

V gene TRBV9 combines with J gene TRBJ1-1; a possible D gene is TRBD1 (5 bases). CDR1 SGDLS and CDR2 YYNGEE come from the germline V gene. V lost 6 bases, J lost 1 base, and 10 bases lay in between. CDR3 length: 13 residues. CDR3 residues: CASTTGQNTEAFF. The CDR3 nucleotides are TGTGCCAGCACAACAGGACAGAACACTGAAGCTTTCTTT.

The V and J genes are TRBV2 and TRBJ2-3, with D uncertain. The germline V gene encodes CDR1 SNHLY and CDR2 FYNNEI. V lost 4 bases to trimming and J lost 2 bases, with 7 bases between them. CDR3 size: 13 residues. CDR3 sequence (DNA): TGTGCCAGCAGTGTCCCAGTCACAGATACGCAGTATTTT. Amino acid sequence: CASSVPVTDTQYF.

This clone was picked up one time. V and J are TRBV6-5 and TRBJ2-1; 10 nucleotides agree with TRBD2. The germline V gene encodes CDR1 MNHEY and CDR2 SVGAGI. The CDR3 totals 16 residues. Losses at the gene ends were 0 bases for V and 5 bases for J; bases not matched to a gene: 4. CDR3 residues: CASSYSKRGGNNEQFF. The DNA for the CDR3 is TGTGCCAGCAGTTACTCAAAGCGGGGGGGCAACAATGAGCAGTTCTTC.

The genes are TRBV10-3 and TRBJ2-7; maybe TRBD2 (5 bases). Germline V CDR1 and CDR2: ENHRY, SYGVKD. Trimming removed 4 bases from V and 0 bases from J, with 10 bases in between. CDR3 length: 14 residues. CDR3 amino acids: CAISASGNSYEQYF. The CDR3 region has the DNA TGTGCCATCAGTGCCTCGGGGAACTCCTACGAGCAGTACTTC.

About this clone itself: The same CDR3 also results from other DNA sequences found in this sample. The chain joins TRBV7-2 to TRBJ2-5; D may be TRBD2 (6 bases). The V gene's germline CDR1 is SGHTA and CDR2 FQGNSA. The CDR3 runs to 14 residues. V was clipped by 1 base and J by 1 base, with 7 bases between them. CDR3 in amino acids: CASSLVGGQETQYF. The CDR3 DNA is TGTGCCAGCAGCTTAGTGGGGGGCCAAGAGACCCAGTACTTC.

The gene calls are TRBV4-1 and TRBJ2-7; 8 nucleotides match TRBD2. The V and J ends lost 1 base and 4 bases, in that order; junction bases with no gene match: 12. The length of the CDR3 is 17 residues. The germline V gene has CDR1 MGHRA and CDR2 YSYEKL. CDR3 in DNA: TGCGCCAGCAGCCAAGGGCTACTAGAGCGGGAGAGGTACGAGCAGTACTTC. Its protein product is CASSQGLLERERYEQYF.

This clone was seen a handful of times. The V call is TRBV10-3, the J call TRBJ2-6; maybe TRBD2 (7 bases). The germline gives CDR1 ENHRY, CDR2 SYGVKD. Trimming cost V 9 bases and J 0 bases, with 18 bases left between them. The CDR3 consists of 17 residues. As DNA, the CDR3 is TGTGCCATTCAAGGGGGAGGGCCCTCCTCTGGGGCCAACGTCCTGACTTTC. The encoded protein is CAIQGGGPSSGANVLTF.

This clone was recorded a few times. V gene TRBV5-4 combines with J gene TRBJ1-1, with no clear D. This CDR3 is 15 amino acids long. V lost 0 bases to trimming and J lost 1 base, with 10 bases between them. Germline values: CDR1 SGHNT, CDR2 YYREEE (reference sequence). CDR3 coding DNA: TGTGCCAGCAGCTTGGCCGCGGAGGGGAACACTGAAGCTTTCTTT. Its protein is CASSLAAEGNTEAFF.

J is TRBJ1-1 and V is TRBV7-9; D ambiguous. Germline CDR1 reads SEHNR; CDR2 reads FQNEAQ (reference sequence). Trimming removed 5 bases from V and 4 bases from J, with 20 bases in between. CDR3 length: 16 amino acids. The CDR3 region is CASSPSRGRVTTEAFF. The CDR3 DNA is TGTGCCAGCAGCCCCTCGCGCGGGAGGGTTACCACTGAAGCTTTCTTT.

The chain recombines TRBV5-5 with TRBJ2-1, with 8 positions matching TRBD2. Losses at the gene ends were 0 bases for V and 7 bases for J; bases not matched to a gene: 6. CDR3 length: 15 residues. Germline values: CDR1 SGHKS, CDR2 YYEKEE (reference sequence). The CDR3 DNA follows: TGTGCCAGCAGCTTGGACGGGGGGGCCCAGAATGAGCAGTTCTTC. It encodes CASSLDGGAQNEQFF.

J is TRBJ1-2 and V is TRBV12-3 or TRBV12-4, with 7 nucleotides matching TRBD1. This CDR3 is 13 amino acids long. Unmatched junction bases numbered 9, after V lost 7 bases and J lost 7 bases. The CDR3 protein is CASTQGGRVGYTF. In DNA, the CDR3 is TGTGCCAGCACGCAGGGGGGACGCGTTGGCTACACCTTC.

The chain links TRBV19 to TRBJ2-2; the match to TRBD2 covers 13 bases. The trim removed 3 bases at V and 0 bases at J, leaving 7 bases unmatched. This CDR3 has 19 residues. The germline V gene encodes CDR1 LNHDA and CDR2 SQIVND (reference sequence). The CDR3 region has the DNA TGTGCCAGTAGTATCAGGACTAGCGGGAGCAGTGCGAACACCGGGGAGCTGTTTTTT. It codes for CASSIRTSGSSANTGELFF.

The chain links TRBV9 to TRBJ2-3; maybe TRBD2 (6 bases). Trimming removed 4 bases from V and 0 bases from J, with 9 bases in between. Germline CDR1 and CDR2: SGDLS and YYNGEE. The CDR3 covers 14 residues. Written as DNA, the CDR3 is TGTGCCAGCAGCTACCGGGGGAGCACAGATACGCAGTATTTT. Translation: CASSYRGSTDTQYF.

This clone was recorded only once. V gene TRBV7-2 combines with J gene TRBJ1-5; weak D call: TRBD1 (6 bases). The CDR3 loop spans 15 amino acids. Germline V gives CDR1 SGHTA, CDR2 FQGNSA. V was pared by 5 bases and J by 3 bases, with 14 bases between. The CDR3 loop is CASSTTGQLNQPQHF. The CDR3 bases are TGTGCCAGCAGCACCACTGGACAGCTCAATCAGCCCCAGCATTTT.

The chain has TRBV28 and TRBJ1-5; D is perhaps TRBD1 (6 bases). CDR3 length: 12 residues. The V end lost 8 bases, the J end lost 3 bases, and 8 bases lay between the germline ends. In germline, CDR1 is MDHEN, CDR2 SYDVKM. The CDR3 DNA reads TGTGCCAGCGGACAGATCAATCAGCCCCAGCATTTT. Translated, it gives CASGQINQPQHF.